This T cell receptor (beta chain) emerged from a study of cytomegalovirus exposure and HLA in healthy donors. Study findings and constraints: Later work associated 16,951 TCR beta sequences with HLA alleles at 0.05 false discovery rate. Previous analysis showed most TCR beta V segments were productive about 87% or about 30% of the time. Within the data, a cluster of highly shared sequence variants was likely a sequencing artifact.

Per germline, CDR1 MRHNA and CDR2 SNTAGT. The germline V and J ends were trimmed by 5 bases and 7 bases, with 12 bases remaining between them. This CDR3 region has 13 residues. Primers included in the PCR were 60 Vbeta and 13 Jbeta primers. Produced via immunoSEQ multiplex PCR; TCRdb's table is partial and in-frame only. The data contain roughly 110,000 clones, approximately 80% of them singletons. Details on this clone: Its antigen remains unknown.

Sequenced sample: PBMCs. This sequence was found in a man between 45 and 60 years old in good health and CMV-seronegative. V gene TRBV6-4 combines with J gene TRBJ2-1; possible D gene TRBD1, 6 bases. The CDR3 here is CASSTGHPNEQFF. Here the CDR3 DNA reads TGTGCCAGCAGTACAGGGCACCCTAATGAGCAGTTCTTC.